The 26 T cell receptor beta chains listed next were all sequenced from one sample in a study of response to subunit inactivated influenza vaccine. TCRdb analysed the RT-PCR reads with MiXCR anew, one entry per CDR3 protein. The sample lists roughly 170,000 distinct CDR3 sequences, roughly 8.7% occurring once. Sequencing was performed on non-naive T cells sorted from PBMCs, taken on the day of vaccination. These receptors originate from a man aged 50 to 59 who received an inactivated influenza vaccine.

In the case of this clonotype: A read error may produce the germline difference seen at one junction end. The chain combines TRBV29-1 with TRBJ2-3; 13 bases map to TRBD2. The CDR3 runs 18 residues. Germline V lookup: CDR1 SQVTM, CDR2 ANQGSEA. CDR3 nucleotides: TGCAGCGTTAACGGACTAGCGGGAGTTCGAGGATCCACAGATACGCGGTATTTT. Protein product: CSVNGLAGVRGSTDTRYF.

This clonotype was seen only a few times. The J gene is TRBJ2-6, the V gene TRBV7-6; the match to TRBD1 covers 11 bases. Germline loops: CDR1 SGHVS, CDR2 FNYEAQ. The CDR3 has 19 residues. The trim removed 5 bases at V and 0 bases at J, leaving 9 bases unmatched. The DNA for the CDR3 is TGTGCCAGCAGCCCCTGGGGGACAGGGGGTTTCTCTGGGGCCAACGTCCTGACTTTC. Translated, it gives CASSPWGTGGFSGANVLTF.

This clonotype appeared many times. The chain links TRBV12-3 or TRBV12-4 to TRBJ2-5; D may match TRBD1 or TRBD2 (7 bases each). The ends were cut back, 3 bases at V and 4 bases at J, with 12 bases in the middle. The CDR3 totals 14 residues. The CDR3 sequence: CASSLVRGGETQYF. The CDR3 nucleotides read TGTGCCAGCAGTTTGGTCAGGGGGGGAGAGACCCAGTACTTC.

This clonotype appeared many times. The V and J genes are TRBV5-1 and TRBJ1-2, with D hard to call. The CDR3 loop spans 14 amino acids. Germline-derived CDR1 and CDR2 are SGHRS and YFSETQ. Trimming cost V 0 bases and J 4 bases, with 10 bases left between them. CDR3 amino acids: CASSLETNLYGYTF. DNA for the CDR3: TGCGCCAGCAGCTTGGAGACAAACCTCTATGGCTACACCTTC.

This clonotype was seen more than once but under ten times. One end of the junction does not line up with germline, which may come from a read error. The V gene is TRBV19, the J gene TRBJ1-1; D is unresolved. The germline gives CDR1 LNHDA, CDR2 SQIVND (reference sequence). The CDR3 consists of 12 residues. CDR3 in DNA: TGTGCCAGTGGTATTAGGAACACTGAAGCTTTCTTT. This gives the protein CASGIRNTEAFF.

The chain employs TRBV7-6 and TRBJ2-2, with unresolved D. The CDR3 length is 14 residues. V was cut by 1 base and J by 5 bases, with 8 bases left in between. In germline, CDR1 is SGHVS, CDR2 FNYEAQ. The CDR3 is CASSLGSETGELFF. Written as DNA, the CDR3 is TGTGCCAGCAGCTTAGGTTCGGAGACCGGGGAGCTGTTTTTT.

The V gene is TRBV2, the J gene TRBJ2-5, with no clear D. V was shortened by 3 bases and J by 5 bases, with 7 bases between the two germline ends. This CDR3 has 12 residues. In germline, CDR1 is SNHLY, CDR2 FYNNEI. The CDR3 loop reads CASSDVGETQYF. The DNA for the CDR3 is TGTGCCAGCAGTGATGTGGGGGAGACCCAGTACTTC.

There are many counts of this clonotype. In DNA form, the CDR3 reads TGTGCCAGCAGCTCTGGACCCGGCTACAATGAGCAGTTCTTC. Translation: CASSSGPGYNEQFF. The V call is TRBV7-9, the J call TRBJ2-1; D unresolved. Germline CDR1 reads SEHNR; CDR2 reads FQNEAQ (reference sequence). The CDR3 spans 14 residues. V was trimmed by 4 bases and J by 3 bases, leaving 10 bases between them.

This clonotype showed up many times. V and J are TRBV29-1 and TRBJ2-1, with D unresolved. V was shortened by 3 bases and J by 3 bases, with 6 bases between the two germline ends. The CDR3 runs to 12 residues. The V gene's germline CDR1 is SQVTM and CDR2 ANQGSEA. As DNA, the CDR3 is TGCAGCGTTGATTCTAGCTACAATGAGCAGTTCTTC. Translation gives CSVDSSYNEQFF.

The chain recombines TRBV20-1 with TRBJ2-5, with D uncertain. Trimming pared 4 bases from V and 5 bases from J, leaving 23 bases between. Germline-derived CDR1 and CDR2 are DFQATT and SNEGSKA (reference sequence). The CDR3 contains 16 residues. The CDR3: CSAIGGLRTDGETQYF. DNA for the CDR3: TGCAGTGCTATAGGCGGCCTCCGGACGGATGGGGAGACCCAGTACTTC.

The V call is TRBV27, the J call TRBJ2-1; possibly TRBD1 or TRBD2 for D (5 bases each). The V end was cut by 6 bases, the J end by 5 bases, with 20 bases between. The CDR3 is 16 amino acids. Germline V gives CDR1 MNHEY, CDR2 SMNVEV (reference sequence). The CDR3 reads CASREVGTLSDNEQFF. CDR3 DNA: TGTGCCAGCAGGGAAGTGGGGACCCTGTCCGACAATGAGCAGTTCTTC.

This clonotype was seen many times. The chain employs TRBV3-1 and TRBJ2-7; D not certain. The CDR3 is 13 amino acids. Germline V gene data show CDR1 as LGHDT and CDR2 as YNNKEL (reference sequence). V was shortened by 1 base and J by 6 bases, with 10 bases between the two germline ends. The CDR3 DNA is TGTGCCAGCAGCCAAGTTTCCTACGGCGAGCAGTACTTC. Translated: CASSQVSYGEQYF.

This clonotype occurred many times. The chain combines TRBV20-1 with TRBJ2-5; TRBD1 matches 9 bases. J gave up 5 bases and V 4 bases, and 11 bases lay outside the gene matches. CDR1 is DFQATT, CDR2 SNEGSKA, per germline (reference sequence). The CDR3 runs to 15 residues. The CDR3 nucleotides read TGCAGTGCTATACCGGGACAGGGTGCCCCCGAGACCCAGTACTTC. Protein sequence: CSAIPGQGAPETQYF.

The gene calls are TRBV12-3 or TRBV12-4 and TRBJ1-1; D remains unclear. This CDR3 has 14 residues. V was pared by 7 bases and J by 3 bases, with 15 bases between. CDR3 DNA: TGTGCCAGCACTCCCGCGTGGGGTCACACTGAAGCTTTCTTT. Its translation is CASTPAWGHTEAFF.

This clonotype has a handful of counts. The chain uses TRBV7-2 and TRBJ2-3; D is unclear. The V gene's germline CDR1 is SGHTA and CDR2 FQGNSA. V gave up 2 bases and J gave up 4 bases, with 10 bases separating them. This CDR3 is built from 14 residues. The CDR3 DNA reads TGTGCCAGCAGCTTAATGTTTCGCGCAGATACGCAGTATTTT. Encoded protein: CASSLMFRADTQYF. Variable domain in full (rest from reference TRBV7-2 and TRBJ2-3): GAGVSQSPSNKVTEKGKDVELRCDPISGHTALYWYRQSLGQGLEFLIYFQGNSAPDKSGLPSDRFSAERTGGSVSTLTIQRTQQEDSAVYLCASSLMFRADTQYFGPGTRLTVL.

A few counts support this clonotype. The chain uses TRBV4-1 and TRBJ2-5; 8 bases line up with TRBD2. V gave up 0 bases and J gave up 5 bases; unmatched junction bases: 14. The CDR3 totals 18 residues. Germline V gives CDR1 MGHRA, CDR2 YSYEKL. CDR3 DNA: TGCGCCAGCAGCCAAGATGCCGTGGGACTAGTGAGTGCGGAGACCCAGTACTTC. Protein: CASSQDAVGLVSAETQYF.

This clonotype came up a few times. The chain is built from TRBV12-3 or TRBV12-4 and TRBJ1-4; tentative D call: TRBD1 (6 bases). Trimming took 6 bases from V and 0 from J, leaving 14 bases between them. The CDR3 consists of 16 residues. CDR3 residues: CASRRTARATNEKLFF. The CDR3 DNA reads TGTGCCAGCAGGAGGACAGCCAGGGCAACTAATGAAAAACTGTTTTTT.

This clonotype appeared many times. V and J are TRBV18 and TRBJ2-7; D is unresolved. Trimming removed 3 bases from V and 1 base from J, with 13 bases in between. CDR1 is KGHSH and CDR2 is LQKENI in the germline V gene. CDR3 length: 15 residues. The chain's CDR3 is CASSPGETVSYEQYF. The CDR3 DNA sequence: TGTGCCAGCTCACCCGGAGAGACGGTTTCCTACGAGCAGTACTTC.

This chain connects TRBV7-6 to TRBJ2-7; 8 bases map to TRBD1. This CDR3 has 15 residues. Trimming took 3 bases from V and 2 from J; bases not matched to a gene: 6. CDR1 SGHVS and CDR2 FNYEAQ come from the germline V gene. The CDR3 is CASSLGTGGPYEQYF. For the CDR3, the DNA is TGTGCCAGCAGCTTGGGAACAGGGGGGCCCTACGAGCAGTACTTC.

This clonotype appeared a few times. The chain carries TRBV9 and TRBJ2-7, with D maybe TRBD2 (5 bases). Looked up from germline, CDR1 is SGDLS and CDR2 is YYNGEE. V lost 3 bases and J lost 0, with 10 bases in between. This CDR3 spans 14 amino acids. CDR3 in DNA: TGTGCCAGCAGCGCCCGGGGTAACTCCTACGAGCAGTACTTC. This sequence encodes CASSARGNSYEQYF.

This clonotype was counted between two and nine times. The gene calls are TRBV11-2 and TRBJ2-4; a possible D gene is TRBD2 (5 bases). Trimming pared 3 bases from V and 8 bases from J, leaving 5 bases between. The length of the CDR3 is 11 residues. Germline CDR1 is SGHAT and CDR2 is FQNNGV. In DNA form, the CDR3 reads TGTGCCAGCAGCTTCGGGGACATTCAGTACTTC. Translating it yields CASSFGDIQYF.

There are many counts of this clonotype. The chain has TRBV27 and TRBJ1-6; TRBD1 is a possible D gene (6 bases). Per the germline V gene, CDR1 is MNHEY and CDR2 is SMNVEV (reference sequence). CDR3 length: 17 residues. V gave up 2 bases and J gave up 4 bases, with 15 bases separating them. The CDR3 reads CASSLTWGTLYNSPLHF. The CDR3 nucleotides read TGTGCCAGCAGTTTAACTTGGGGGACACTATATAATTCACCCCTCCACTTT.

V and J are TRBV7-3 and TRBJ2-7, with a possible D match to TRBD1 (6 bases). This CDR3 has 14 residues. CDR1 is SGHTA and CDR2 is FQGTGA in the germline V gene. V shed 2 bases and J shed 6 bases, with 14 bases lying between them. The CDR3 region has the DNA TGTGCCAGCAGCTTATCCCCAGGGGTGGCCGAGCAGTACTTC. Residues: CASSLSPGVAEQYF.

In nucleotides, the CDR3 is TGTGCCAGCAGAGCCACCGGGGGAAGCACAGATACGCAGTATTTT. Amino acids: CASRATGGSTDTQYF. The V gene is TRBV12-3 or TRBV12-4, the J gene TRBJ2-3; D is possibly TRBD2 (6 bases). CDR3 size: 15 residues. The germline V and J ends were trimmed by 6 bases and 0 bases, with 13 bases remaining between them.

The rearrangement uses TRBV12-3 or TRBV12-4 and TRBJ1-6; the match to TRBD1 covers 9 bases. After removal of 5 bases from V and 7 bases from J, the junction contained 9 bases not matched to a gene. The CDR3 runs 16 residues. The CDR3 region has the DNA TGTGCCAGCAGTGCCCGGGACAGGGCTAGGAATTCACCCCTCCACTTT. It yields the protein CASSARDRARNSPLHF.

This clonotype was recorded a few times. The J gene is TRBJ1-6, the V gene TRBV25-1; the match to TRBD1 covers 10 bases. The CDR3 runs to 13 residues. V lost 10 bases and J lost 8; bases outside the gene matches: 5. Germline V lookup: CDR1 MGHDK, CDR2 SYGVNS. The CDR3 loop is CATQGQGYSPLHF. CDR3 nucleotides: TGTGCCACCCAGGGACAGGGGTATTCACCCCTCCACTTT.